This T cell receptor beta chain was sequenced during a study of T cells after posttransplantation cyclophosphamide. General study findings and limits: Skin or GI-infiltrating T cells shared few TRB sequences with blood. Later blood repertoires were often dominated by clones from the donor CD8+ memory compartment. Recipient CMV seropositivity and CMV reactivation strongly tracked TRB clonality.

The germline CDR1 and CDR2 sequences are SGHRS and YFSETQ. The CDR3 covers 16 residues. The ends lost 4 bases at V and 1 base at J; junction bases unmatched: 7. Worth noting for this clone: Its cognate antigen is unknown.

Cyclophosphamide on days +3 and +4 followed busulfan-fludarabine conditioning and a marrow graft. Using immunoSEQ multiplex PCR, the repertoire was profiled, and TCRdb retains in-frame clones only, with some absent. The sample yields roughly 4,700 clones, roughly four fifths seen once. This chain links TRBV5-1 with TRBJ2-1, with 8 bases identical to TRBD1. The material sequenced was PBMCs, taken after allogeneic stem cell transplant with posttransplant cyclophosphamide. This sequence originates from a male patient between 40 and 49 years old who received an allogeneic stem cell transplant from a related donor, was CMV-positive, and had acute and chronic GVHD. The T cells may partly be graft donor cells. CDR3 nucleotides: TGCGCCAGCAGCAAGCTCGACAGGGGATCCTACAATGAGCAGTTCTTC. Its translation: CASSKLDRGSYNEQFF.